This TCR beta chain was found in a study of shared clonotypes between healthy human individuals. Findings and caveats of the study: Only a few donors were included, so the genetic and exposure-history diversity represented was limited.

Produced via immunoSEQ multiplex PCR; TCRdb's table is partial and in-frame only. The profile shows some 500,000 clones, roughly 95% of them singletons. Points on this clone: What it recognizes is unknown.

The germline V gene encodes CDR1 MNHEY and CDR2 SVGAGI. CDR3 size: 15 residues. Trimming took 4 bases from V and 4 from J, leaving 14 bases between them. This receptor was taken from a woman in her twenties or thirties in good health. This sequence joins TRBV6-5 and TRBJ2-1, with D hard to call. Sequencing used naive CD4+ T cells sorted from blood. Described subset: CD45RA+ positively selected. For the CDR3, the DNA is TGTGCCAGCAGTTGGTCCTACACACAATACAATGAGCAGTTCTTC. Its translation: CASSWSYTQYNEQFF.